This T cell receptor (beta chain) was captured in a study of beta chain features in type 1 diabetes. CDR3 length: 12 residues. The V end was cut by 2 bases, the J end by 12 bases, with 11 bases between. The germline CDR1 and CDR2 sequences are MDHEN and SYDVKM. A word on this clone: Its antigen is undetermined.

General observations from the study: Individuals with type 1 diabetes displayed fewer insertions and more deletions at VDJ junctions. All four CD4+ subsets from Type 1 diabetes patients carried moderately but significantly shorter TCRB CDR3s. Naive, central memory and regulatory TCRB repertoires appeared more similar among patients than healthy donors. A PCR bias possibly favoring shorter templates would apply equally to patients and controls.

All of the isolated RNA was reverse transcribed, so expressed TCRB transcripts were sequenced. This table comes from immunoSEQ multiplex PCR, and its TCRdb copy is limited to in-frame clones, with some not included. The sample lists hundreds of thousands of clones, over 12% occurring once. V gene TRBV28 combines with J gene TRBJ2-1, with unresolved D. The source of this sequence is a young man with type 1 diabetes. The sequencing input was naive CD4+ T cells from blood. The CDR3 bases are TGTGCCAGCAGTTTAAAACAGAAGGGGCAGTTCTTC. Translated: CASSLKQKGQFF.